What follows are 29 T cell receptor beta chains derived from one specimen sequenced in a study of T cells expressing NK-cell markers. For each CDR3 protein, TCRdb gives one entry from its re-call of the 5' RACE reads, without DNA. The specimen's table records fewer than 550,000 distinct CDR3 sequences. Sequencing was carried out using blood T cells: a sorted CD56 or NKG2C T cell subset, CD4+ or CD8+ T cells, or bulk PBMC T cells (not recorded which). Source of these receptors: a woman in her forties or fifties in good health.

The J gene is TRBJ2-5, the V gene TRBV5-1; TCRdb's D call of TRBD2 is untestable without DNA. Germline V gene sequence: CDR1 SGHRS, CDR2 YFSETQ. This CDR3 has 14 residues. The CDR3 spells CASRRLGLQETQYF.

This chain connects TRBV5-1 to TRBJ2-1; TCRdb outputs TRBD1, but without DNA this stays unchecked. Germline V gene sequence: CDR1 SGHRS, CDR2 YFSETQ. This CDR3 comprises 17 residues. CDR3: CASSLGPPGQGVYEQFF.

The V gene is TRBV3-1, the J gene TRBJ1-6. This CDR3 contains 15 residues. Germline loops: CDR1 LGHDT, CDR2 YNNKEL (reference sequence). CDR3 residues: CASSQDRQRNSPLHF.

The rearrangement uses TRBV7-2 and TRBJ1-2. In germline, CDR1 is SGHTA, CDR2 FQGNSA. The CDR3 is made up of 14 amino acids. This CDR3 reads CASRLGGQNYGYTF.

The chain joins TRBV3-1 to TRBJ2-5; with no DNA, the TCRdb D assignment of TRBD2 cannot be verified. The CDR3 loop spans 21 amino acids. Per the germline V gene, CDR1 is LGHDT and CDR2 is YNNKEL (reference sequence). The CDR3 is CASSQVLAGGERSESEETQYF.

The chain joins TRBV18 to TRBJ2-2; TCRdb designates TRBD1, a call that cannot be tested without DNA. This CDR3 is built from 18 residues. Germline V lookup: CDR1 KGHSH, CDR2 LQKENI. The CDR3 is CASSLPGVLGPGTGELFF.

This rearrangement joins TRBV10-3 to TRBJ2-1. Germline V gene sequence: CDR1 ENHRY, CDR2 SYGVKD. The CDR3 sequence is 13 residues long. The CDR3: CAISEELGNEQFF.

The chain uses TRBV7-6 and TRBJ2-3; TCRdb reports TRBD2, a call that lacks DNA to check it against. CDR3 size: 21 residues. From germline, CDR1 is SGHVS and CDR2 FNYEAQ. The CDR3 sequence: CASSFPLRTSGRGELTDTQYF. The whole variable domain, remainder taken from reference TRBV7-6 and TRBJ2-3, is GAGVSQSPRYKVTKRGQDVALRCDPISGHVSLYWYRQALGQGPEFLTYFNYEAQQDKSGLPNDRFSAERPEGSISTLTIQRTEQRDSAMYRCASSFPLRTSGRGELTDTQYFGPGTRLTVL.

V and J are TRBV20-1 and TRBJ1-5. This CDR3 comprises 14 residues. The germline CDR1 and CDR2 sequences are DFQATT and SNEGSKA (reference sequence). The chain's CDR3 is CSAREASLRQPQHF.

The gene calls are TRBV2 and TRBJ2-7; TCRdb lists TRBD1, though no DNA is available to test this call. Germline V lookup: CDR1 SNHLY, CDR2 FYNNEI. This CDR3 region has 15 residues. This chain's CDR3 is CASRPIGTGTYEQYF.

The chain has TRBV20-1 and TRBJ2-3; the D call of TRBD2 rests on TCRdb alone, since no DNA is present to check it. The CDR3 sequence is 15 residues long. The germline V gene encodes CDR1 DFQATT and CDR2 SNEGSKA (reference sequence). The CDR3 loop reads CSARAPAGGPRGQYF.

The chain uses TRBV2 and TRBJ2-7; the TCRdb D gene call, TRBD2, has no DNA to confirm it. There are 15 residues in the CDR3. The germline V gene has CDR1 SNHLY and CDR2 FYNNEI. The CDR3: CASSERAERSYEQYF. Full variable domain (outside the CDR3, taken from reference TRBV2 and TRBJ2-7): EPEVTQTPSHQVTQMGQEVILRCVPISNHLYFYWYRQILGQKVEFLVSFYNNEISEKSEIFDDQFSVERPDGSNFTLKIRSTKLEDSAMYFCASSERAERSYEQYFGPGTRLTVT.

V and J are TRBV11-3 and TRBJ2-6. CDR3 length equals 14 residues. Germline values: CDR1 SGHNT, CDR2 YENEEA. This chain's CDR3 is CASSLGHGANVLTF.

The CDR3 sequence is CASSLGSTPEQYF. The chain is built from TRBV28 and TRBJ2-7; without DNA, the TCRdb call of TRBD1 cannot be checked. Per the germline V gene, CDR1 is MDHEN and CDR2 is SYDVKM. The CDR3 runs 13 residues.

The chain recombines TRBV3-1 with TRBJ2-5. CDR3 length equals 14 residues. Germline V gene sequence: CDR1 LGHDT, CDR2 YNNKEL (reference sequence). The CDR3 spells CASSQDPGQETQYF.

V usage is TRBV3-1 and J usage is TRBJ2-5; the D call from TCRdb, TRBD2, cannot be confirmed without DNA. From germline, CDR1 is LGHDT and CDR2 YNNKEL (reference sequence). This CDR3 has 15 amino acids. The CDR3 spells CASRPWAGAGETQYF.

The chain employs TRBV6-2 or TRBV6-3 and TRBJ2-5; TCRdb lists TRBD2, though no DNA is available to test this call. The V gene's germline CDR1 is MNHEY and CDR2 SVGEGT. The CDR3 totals 11 residues. CDR3: CAILAEETQYF.

CDR3 sequence reads: CSVGSDRNTIYF. The rearrangement joins TRBV29-1 to TRBJ1-3. The CDR3 is made up of 12 amino acids. Germline V gene lookup returns CDR1 SQVTM and CDR2 ANQGSEA.

V gene TRBV7-7 combines with J gene TRBJ2-2. This CDR3 is 15 amino acids long. Germline V gene data show CDR1 as SSHAT and CDR2 as FNYEAQ (reference sequence). CDR3 in amino acids: CASRITILNTGELFF. Filled out from reference TRBV7-7 and TRBJ2-2, the complete variable domain reads GAGVSQSPRYKVTKRGQDVTLRCDPISSHATLYWYQQALGQGPEFLTYFNYEAQPDKSGLPSDRFSAERPEGSISTLTIQRTEQRDSAMYRCASRITILNTGELFFGEGSRLTVL.

The chain couples TRBV5-1 to TRBJ2-1; as DNA is missing, the TRBD2 call by TCRdb cannot be tested. This CDR3 has 18 amino acids. Germline V lookup: CDR1 SGHRS, CDR2 YFSETQ. The CDR3 is CASSLWASGSLGNNEQFF. Filled out from reference TRBV5-1 and TRBJ2-1, the complete variable domain reads KAGVTQTPRYLIKTRGQQVTLSCSPISGHRSVSWYQQTPGQGLQFLFEYFSETQRNKGNFPGRFSGRQFSNSRSEMNVSTLELGDSALYLCASSLWASGSLGNNEQFFGPGTRLTVL.

V usage is TRBV12-3 or TRBV12-4 and J usage is TRBJ2-3; TCRdb outputs TRBD1, but without DNA this stays unchecked. The CDR3 is 14 residues long. The CDR3: CASTPGDGSDTQYF.

The rearrangement joins TRBV5-1 to TRBJ2-1; checking the TCRdb D call of TRBD2 is not possible without DNA. CDR3 length equals 15 residues. Germline values: CDR1 SGHRS, CDR2 YFSETQ. Here the CDR3 reads CASSLEVGGLGEQFF.

CDR3 loop: CASSLVNRIWNTEAFF. This chain uses TRBV28 with TRBJ1-1. This CDR3 has 16 amino acids. In germline, CDR1 is MDHEN, CDR2 SYDVKM.

The chain uses TRBV20-1 and TRBJ1-1; checking the TCRdb D call of TRBD1 is not possible without DNA. This CDR3 is built from 16 residues. Germline V lookup: CDR1 DFQATT, CDR2 SNEGSKA (reference sequence). The CDR3 loop reads CSANRDRVRMNTEAFF.

The rearrangement joins TRBV12-3 or TRBV12-4 to TRBJ1-1. The CDR3 consists of 14 residues. The CDR3: CASSPQPMNTEAFF.

The chain uses TRBV19 and TRBJ2-1; TCRdb gives TRBD2 as the D gene, but with no DNA this cannot be confirmed. The CDR3 loop spans 19 amino acids. Germline CDR1 reads LNHDA; CDR2 reads SQIVND (reference sequence). CDR3: CAGSIRGLAGGSSYNEQFF.

V usage is TRBV4-1 and J usage is TRBJ1-5; the D gene TCRdb calls, TRBD1, cannot be checked with no DNA. The CDR3 contains 17 residues. Germline CDR1 and CDR2: MGHRA and YSYEKL. Here the CDR3 reads CASSQVPTANSNQPQHF.

This sequence joins TRBV9 and TRBJ1-1; checking the TCRdb D call of TRBD1 is not possible without DNA. CDR3 length: 14 amino acids. Germline V gene data show CDR1 as SGDLS and CDR2 as YYNGEE. The CDR3 sequence: CASRRGTGLTEAFF.

This chain joins TRBV16 and TRBJ2-3; the TCRdb call, TRBD2, lacks DNA for checking. There are 16 residues in the CDR3. The germline V gene encodes CDR1 KGHSY and CDR2 FQNENV. The CDR3 loop reads CASSQSIAGGTDTQYF.